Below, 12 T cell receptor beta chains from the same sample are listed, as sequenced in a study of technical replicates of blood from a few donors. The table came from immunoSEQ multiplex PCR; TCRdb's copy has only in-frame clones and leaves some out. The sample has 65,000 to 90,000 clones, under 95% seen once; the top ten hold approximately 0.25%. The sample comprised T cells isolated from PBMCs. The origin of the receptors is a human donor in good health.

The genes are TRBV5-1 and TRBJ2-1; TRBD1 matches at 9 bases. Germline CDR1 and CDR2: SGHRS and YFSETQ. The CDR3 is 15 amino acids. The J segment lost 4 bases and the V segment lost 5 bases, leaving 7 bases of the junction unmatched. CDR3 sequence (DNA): TGCGCCAGCAGTTCCGGGACAGGGAGATACAATGAGCAGTTCTTC. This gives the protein CASSSGTGRYNEQFF.

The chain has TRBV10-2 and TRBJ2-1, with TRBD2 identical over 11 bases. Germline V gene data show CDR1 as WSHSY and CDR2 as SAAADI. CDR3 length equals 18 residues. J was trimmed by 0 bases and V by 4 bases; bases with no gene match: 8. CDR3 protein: CASSVLLAGVGSYNEQFF. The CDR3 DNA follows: TGCGCCAGCAGTGTACTACTAGCGGGGGTTGGCTCCTACAATGAGCAGTTCTTC.

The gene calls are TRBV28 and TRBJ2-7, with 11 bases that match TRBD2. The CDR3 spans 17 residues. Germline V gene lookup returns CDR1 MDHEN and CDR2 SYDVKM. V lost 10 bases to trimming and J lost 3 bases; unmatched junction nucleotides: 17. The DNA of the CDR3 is TGTGCCACCGATAGCGGGGGGGTTATCCTTGGGCACTACGAGCAGTACTTC. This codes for CATDSGGVILGHYEQYF. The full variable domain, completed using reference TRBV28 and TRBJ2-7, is DVKVTQSSRYLVKRTGEKVFLECVQDMDHENMFWYRQDPGLGLRLIYFSYDVKMKEKGDIPEGYSVSREKKERFSLILESASTNQTSMYLCATDSGGVILGHYEQYFGPGTRLTVT.

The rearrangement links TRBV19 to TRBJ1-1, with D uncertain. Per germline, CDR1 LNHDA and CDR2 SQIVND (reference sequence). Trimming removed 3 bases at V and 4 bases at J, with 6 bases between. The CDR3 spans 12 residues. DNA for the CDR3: TGTGCCAGTAGTATCGGGATCACTGAAGCTTTCTTT. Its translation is CASSIGITEAFF.

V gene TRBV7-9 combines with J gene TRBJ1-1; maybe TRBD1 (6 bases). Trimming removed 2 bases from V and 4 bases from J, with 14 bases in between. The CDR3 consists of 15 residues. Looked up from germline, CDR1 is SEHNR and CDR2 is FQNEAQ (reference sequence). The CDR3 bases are TGTGCCAGCAGCTTACAGGGGACGGGGGGCACTGAAGCTTTCTTT. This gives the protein CASSLQGTGGTEAFF.

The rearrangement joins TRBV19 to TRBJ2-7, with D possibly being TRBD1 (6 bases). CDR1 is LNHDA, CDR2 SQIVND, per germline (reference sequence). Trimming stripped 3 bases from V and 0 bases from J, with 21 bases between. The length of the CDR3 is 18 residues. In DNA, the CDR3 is TGTGCCAGTAGTATTGGGGGCTCTAATGAAGCCTTCTCCTACGAGCAGTACTTC. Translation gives CASSIGGSNEAFSYEQYF.

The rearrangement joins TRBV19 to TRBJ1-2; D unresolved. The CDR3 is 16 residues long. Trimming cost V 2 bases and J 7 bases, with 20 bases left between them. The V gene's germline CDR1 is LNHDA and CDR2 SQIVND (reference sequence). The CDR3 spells CASSISAEIPTSGYTF. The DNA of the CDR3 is TGTGCCAGTAGTATATCGGCGGAGATCCCAACCAGTGGCTACACCTTC.

The chain's CDR3 is CASSLRGRQGYGYTF. CDR3 in DNA: TGTGCCAGCAGTTTGCGGGGGCGGCAGGGCTATGGCTACACCTTC. The chain uses TRBV27 and TRBJ1-2; possibly TRBD1 for D (6 bases). The CDR3 runs to 15 residues. V gave up 3 bases and J gave up 4 bases, with 15 bases separating them. Germline V CDR1 and CDR2: MNHEY, SMNVEV (reference sequence).

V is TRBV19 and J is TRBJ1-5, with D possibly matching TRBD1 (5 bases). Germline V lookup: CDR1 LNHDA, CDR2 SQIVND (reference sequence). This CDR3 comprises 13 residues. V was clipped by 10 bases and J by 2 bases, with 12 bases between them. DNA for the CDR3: TGTGCCACCCGGGACTTCGGCAATCAGCCCCAGCATTTT. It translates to CATRDFGNQPQHF. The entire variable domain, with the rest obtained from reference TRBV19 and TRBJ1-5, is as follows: DGGITQSPKYLFRKEGQNVTLSCEQNLNHDAMYWYRQDPGQGLRLIYYSQIVNDFQKGDIAEGYSVSREKKESFPLTVTSAQKNPTAFYLCATRDFGNQPQHFGDGTRLSIL.

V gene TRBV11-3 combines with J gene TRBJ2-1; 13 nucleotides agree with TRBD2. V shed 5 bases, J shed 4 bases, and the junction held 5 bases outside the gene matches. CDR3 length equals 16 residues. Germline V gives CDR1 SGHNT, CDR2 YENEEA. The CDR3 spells CASSPGTSGTYNEQFF. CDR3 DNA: TGTGCCAGCAGCCCAGGGACTAGCGGGACTTACAATGAGCAGTTCTTC.

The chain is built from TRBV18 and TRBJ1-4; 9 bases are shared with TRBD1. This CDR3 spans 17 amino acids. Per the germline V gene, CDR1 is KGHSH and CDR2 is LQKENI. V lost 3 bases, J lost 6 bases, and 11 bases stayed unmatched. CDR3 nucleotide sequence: TGTGCCAGCTCACCTTTAAACTCCGGGACAGGGCATGAAAAACTGTTTTTT. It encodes CASSPLNSGTGHEKLFF.

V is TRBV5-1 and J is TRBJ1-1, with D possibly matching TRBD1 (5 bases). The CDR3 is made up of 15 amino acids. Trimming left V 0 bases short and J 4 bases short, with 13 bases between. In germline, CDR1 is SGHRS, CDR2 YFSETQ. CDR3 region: CASSLAPGGATEAFF. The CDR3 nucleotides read TGCGCCAGCAGCTTGGCCCCTGGAGGGGCCACTGAAGCTTTCTTT.